What follows are 17 T cell receptor beta chains derived from one specimen sequenced in a study of OX40 agonist ivuxolimab in advanced cancers. Library preparation employed the immunoSEQ multiplex PCR assay. This is the immuneACCESS table as TCRdb keeps it, with only in-frame sequences that have V and J called. A part of the clones is gone; compared with another copy, unresolved V genes explain less than half, and the rest is unexplained. In all, the sample holds some 48,000 clones, and about three quarters of those were seen once. The ten largest clones represent over 6.5% of the sample. The input for sequencing was CD4+ or CD8+ T cells sorted from blood, taken in a trial of the OX40 agonist ivuxolimab. The receptors were sampled from an adult with an advanced solid tumor such as melanoma, head and neck, liver or kidney cancer.

V and J are TRBV4-3 and TRBJ1-2, with 7 bases identical to TRBD1. Germline CDR1 is LGHNA and CDR2 is YSLEER. The CDR3 loop spans 16 amino acids. The junction had 9 bases not matched to a gene; V was cut back by 0 bases and J by 5 bases. DNA for the CDR3: TGCGCCAGCAGCCAAGATGCGGCCAGGGGGATGTATGGCTACACCTTC. It translates to CASSQDAARGMYGYTF.

The chain combines TRBV5-1 with TRBJ2-5, with D possibly TRBD1 on 6 matching bases. Germline CDR1 and CDR2: SGHRS and YFSETQ. This CDR3 spans 14 amino acids. V was shortened by 1 base and J by 5 bases, with 12 bases between the two germline ends. CDR3 residues: CASSLFGTRETQYF. DNA of the CDR3: TGCGCCAGCAGCTTGTTCGGGACACGGGAGACCCAGTACTTC.

The CDR3, as DNA: TGTGCCAGCTCACCACGTGGGACACCGGGGGTGGTTGATCAGCCCCAGCATTTT. Protein: CASSPRGTPGVVDQPQHF. The V call is TRBV18, the J call TRBJ1-5, with a weak D call TRBD1 (6 bases). V was cut by 1 base and J by 5 bases, with 21 bases left in between. The CDR3 covers 18 residues. In germline, CDR1 is KGHSH, CDR2 LQKENI.

J is TRBJ2-5 and V is TRBV7-9, with TRBD2 matching 11 bases. CDR3 length: 16 amino acids. The germline gives CDR1 SEHNR, CDR2 FQNEAQ (reference sequence). The V gene end was trimmed by 3 bases and the J gene end by 9 bases; junction bases not matched to a gene: 12. Here the CDR3 DNA reads TGTGCCAGCAGCTTCGAAGGGACTAGCGGAGTCATGTCCCAGTACTTC. Its translation: CASSFEGTSGVMSQYF.

V usage is TRBV10-1 and J usage is TRBJ2-7, with D possibly TRBD1 on 5 matching bases. V gave up 3 bases and J gave up 2 bases, with 11 bases separating them. This CDR3 spans 14 amino acids. Per germline, CDR1 WNHNN and CDR2 SYGVQD (reference sequence). CDR3 in amino acids: CASSDPTTAYEQYF. The CDR3, as DNA: TGCGCCAGCAGTGACCCCACGACAGCCTACGAGCAGTACTTC.

The chain is built from TRBV25-1 and TRBJ2-7; no definite D call. Germline V gene data show CDR1 as MGHDK and CDR2 as SYGVNS. Between the trimmed V and J ends, which lost 1 base and 3 bases, there was a span of 10 bases. CDR3 length equals 14 residues. This CDR3 reads CASSEWSSSYEQYF. CDR3 sequence (DNA): TGTGCCAGCAGTGAATGGAGTAGCAGCTACGAGCAGTACTTC.

The DNA of the CDR3 is TGTGCCACCAGTACAGTGGGGAACACTGAAGCTTTCTTT. Translation gives CATSTVGNTEAFF. The chain couples TRBV15 to TRBJ1-1, with D uncertain. The V end lost 6 bases, the J end lost 1 base, and 9 bases lay between the germline ends. CDR3 length: 13 amino acids. Germline lookup yields CDR1 LNHNV and CDR2 YYDKDF (reference sequence).

This clone was counted only a few times. The chain is built from TRBV27 and TRBJ1-6; D is unclear. The CDR3 length is 16 residues. Germline V lookup: CDR1 MNHEY, CDR2 SMNVEV (reference sequence). V was cut by 3 bases and J by 4 bases, with 13 bases left in between. The CDR3 sequence is CASSFGLTSYNSPLHF. CDR3 bases: TGTGCCAGCAGTTTCGGACTGACTTCTTATAATTCACCCCTCCACTTT.

The table lists this clone with a few counts. The chain has TRBV7-2 and TRBJ1-3; TRBD1 agrees at 8 bases. Trimming took 2 bases from V and 2 from J; bases not matched to a gene: 2. CDR1 is SGHTA, CDR2 FQGNSA, per germline. The CDR3 is made up of 15 amino acids. As DNA, the CDR3 is TGTGCCAGCAGCTTACAGGGGGCTACTGGAAACACCATATATTTT. This translates into CASSLQGATGNTIYF. Filled out from reference TRBV7-2 and TRBJ1-3, the complete variable domain reads GAGVSQSPSNKVTEKGKDVELRCDPISGHTALYWYRQSLGQGLEFLIYFQGNSAPDKSGLPSDRFSAERTGGSVSTLTIQRTQQEDSAVYLCASSLQGATGNTIYFGEGSWLTVV.

The genes are TRBV13 and TRBJ1-2; 8 positions agree with TRBD1. This CDR3 region has 14 residues. V shed 5 bases, J shed 4 bases, and the junction held 6 bases outside the gene matches. Germline lookup yields CDR1 PRHDT and CDR2 FYEKMQ (reference sequence). In nucleotides, the CDR3 is TGTGCCAGCAGCATACGACAGGGGACCTATGGCTACACCTTC. It encodes CASSIRQGTYGYTF.

The V gene is TRBV9, the J gene TRBJ2-5; 8 bases map to TRBD1. J gave up 5 bases and V 3 bases, and 9 bases lay outside the gene matches. Germline V CDR1 and CDR2: SGDLS, YYNGEE. The CDR3 is made up of 15 amino acids. CDR3 protein: CASSERTGNLETQYF. The DNA for the CDR3 is TGTGCCAGCAGCGAAAGGACAGGGAATTTGGAGACCCAGTACTTC.

V gene TRBV2 combines with J gene TRBJ2-7; possible D gene TRBD2, 7 bases. The V gene's germline CDR1 is SNHLY and CDR2 FYNNEI. This CDR3 spans 13 amino acids. The V and J ends lost 7 bases and 3 bases respectively, with 13 bases between them. The CDR3 DNA follows: TGTGCCAGCACCGGGGGGCTGGACTACGAGCAGTACTTC. This translates into CASTGGLDYEQYF.

This clone has more than one count but fewer than ten. The same CDR3 is also encoded by other DNA sequences in this sample. The J gene is TRBJ2-3, the V gene TRBV7-2, with 11 bases aligning to TRBD2. The CDR3 is made up of 15 amino acids. The V gene's germline CDR1 is SGHTA and CDR2 FQGNSA. With 5 bases clipped from V and 6 bases from J, the junction kept 7 bases outside the gene matches. The CDR3 protein is CASSPTSGRGDTQYF. Here the CDR3 DNA reads TGTGCCAGCAGCCCTACTAGCGGGAGAGGGGATACGCAGTATTTT.

In this sample, this clone turned up once. The chain recombines TRBV5-4 with TRBJ2-4; 9 nucleotides match TRBD1. Germline CDR1 SGHNT, CDR2 YYREEE (reference sequence). This CDR3 region has 14 residues. The V segment lost 4 bases and the J segment 8 bases; nucleotides outside the gene matches: 7. The CDR3 reads CASSPGTGIDIQYF. Here the CDR3 DNA reads TGTGCCAGCAGCCCGGGGACAGGGATTGACATTCAGTACTTC.

The genes are TRBV28 and TRBJ1-5, with 8 bases matching TRBD1. Germline trimming cut 3 bases from V and 5 bases from J; bases unmatched to any gene: 6. The CDR3 loop spans 15 amino acids. Germline CDR1 is MDHEN and CDR2 is SYDVKM. As DNA, the CDR3 is TGTGCCAGCAGTTTTTACGGACAGGGCTATCAGCCCCAGCATTTT. This encodes CASSFYGQGYQPQHF.

With regard to this clone: A junction end diverges from the germline sequence, so it may reflect a read error. At the DNA level, this CDR3 is encoded by other sequences in the same sample as well. The J gene is TRBJ2-7, the V gene TRBV30; no definite D call. This CDR3 is 13 amino acids long. CDR1 and CDR2 (germline): GTSNPN, SVGIG (reference sequence). In DNA, the CDR3 is TGCGCCTGGAGTGTACTAAGGGCCCACGGGCAGTACTTC. It encodes CAWSVLRAHGQYF.

This clone was seen once. The chain has TRBV9 and TRBJ2-2, with TRBD1 as a possible D gene (5 bases). Germline CDR1 SGDLS, CDR2 YYNGEE. The length of the CDR3 is 13 residues. V lost 4 bases, J lost 1 base, and 5 bases lay in between. CDR3 DNA: TGTGCCAGCAGCCAGGGGAACACCGGGGAGCTGTTTTTT. This sequence encodes CASSQGNTGELFF.